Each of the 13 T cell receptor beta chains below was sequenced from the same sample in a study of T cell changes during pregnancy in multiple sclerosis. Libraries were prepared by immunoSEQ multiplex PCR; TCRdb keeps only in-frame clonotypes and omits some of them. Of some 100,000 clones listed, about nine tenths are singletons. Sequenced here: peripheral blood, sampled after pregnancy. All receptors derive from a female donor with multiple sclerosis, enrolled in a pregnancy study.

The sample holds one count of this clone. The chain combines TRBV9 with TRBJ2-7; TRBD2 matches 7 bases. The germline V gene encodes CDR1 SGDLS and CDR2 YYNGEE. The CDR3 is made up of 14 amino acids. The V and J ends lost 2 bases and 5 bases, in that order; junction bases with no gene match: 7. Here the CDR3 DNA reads TGTGCCAGCAGCGTGACTAGCCGGGGCGACGAGCAGTACTTC. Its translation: CASSVTSRGDEQYF. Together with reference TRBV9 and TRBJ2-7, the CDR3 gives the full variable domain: DSGVTQTPKHLITATGQRVTLRCSPRSGDLSVYWYQQSLDQGLQFLIQYYNGEERAKGNILERFSAQQFPDLHSELNLSSLELGDSALYFCASSVTSRGDEQYFGPGTRLTVT.

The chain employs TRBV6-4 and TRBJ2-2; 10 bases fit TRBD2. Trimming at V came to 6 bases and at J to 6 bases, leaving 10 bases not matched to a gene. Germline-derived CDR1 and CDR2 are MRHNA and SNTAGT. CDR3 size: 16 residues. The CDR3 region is CASRLAGGESPGELFF. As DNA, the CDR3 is TGTGCCAGCAGATTAGCGGGGGGCGAATCACCCGGGGAGCTGTTTTTT.

CDR3 region: CASSFDRVDGYTF. As DNA, the CDR3 is TGTGCCAGCAGCTTCGACAGGGTGGATGGCTACACCTTC. This chain joins TRBV5-6 and TRBJ1-2, with 7 bases that match TRBD1. The CDR3 runs to 13 residues. Germline V lookup: CDR1 SGHDT, CDR2 YYEEEE. V lost 2 bases, J lost 6 bases, and 4 bases stayed unmatched.

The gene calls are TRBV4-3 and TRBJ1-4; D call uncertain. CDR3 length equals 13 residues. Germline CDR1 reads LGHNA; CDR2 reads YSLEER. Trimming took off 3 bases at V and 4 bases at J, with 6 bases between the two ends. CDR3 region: CASSQLHNEKLFF. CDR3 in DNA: TGCGCCAGCAGCCAGTTACATAATGAAAAACTGTTTTTT.

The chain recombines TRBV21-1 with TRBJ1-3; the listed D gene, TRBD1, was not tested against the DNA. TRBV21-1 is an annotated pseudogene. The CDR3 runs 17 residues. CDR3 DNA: TGTGCCAGCAGTTGCCACCTGTTTCTGGCTTCTGGAAACACCATATATTTT. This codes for CASSCHLFLASGNTIYF.

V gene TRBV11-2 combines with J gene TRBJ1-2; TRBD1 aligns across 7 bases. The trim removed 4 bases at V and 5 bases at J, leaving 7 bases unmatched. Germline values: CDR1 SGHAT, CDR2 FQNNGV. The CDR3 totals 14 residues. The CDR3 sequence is CASSSGTATYGYTF. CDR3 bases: TGTGCCAGCAGCTCGGGGACAGCTACTTATGGCTACACCTTC.

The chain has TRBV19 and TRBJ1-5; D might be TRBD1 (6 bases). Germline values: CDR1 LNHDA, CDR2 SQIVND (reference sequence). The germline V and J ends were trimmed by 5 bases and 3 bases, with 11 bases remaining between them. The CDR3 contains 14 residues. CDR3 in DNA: TGTGCCAGTAGTGCAGGGGCCCACAATCAGCCCCAGCATTTT. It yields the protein CASSAGAHNQPQHF.

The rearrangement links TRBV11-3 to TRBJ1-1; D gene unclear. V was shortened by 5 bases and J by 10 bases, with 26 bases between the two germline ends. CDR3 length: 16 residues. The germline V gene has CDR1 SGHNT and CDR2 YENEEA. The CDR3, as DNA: TGTGCCAGCAGCCCCCTCGGGGAAGGGATATCCATAGTAGCTTTCTTT. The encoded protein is CASSPLGEGISIVAFF.

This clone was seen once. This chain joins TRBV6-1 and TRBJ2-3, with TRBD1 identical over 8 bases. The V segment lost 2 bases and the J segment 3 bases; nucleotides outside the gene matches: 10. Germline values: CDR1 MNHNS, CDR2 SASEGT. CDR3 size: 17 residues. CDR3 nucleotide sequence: TGTGCCAGCAGTGAAAATGTCGGAGGACAGGGAACAGATACGCAGTATTTT. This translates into CASSENVGGQGTDTQYF.

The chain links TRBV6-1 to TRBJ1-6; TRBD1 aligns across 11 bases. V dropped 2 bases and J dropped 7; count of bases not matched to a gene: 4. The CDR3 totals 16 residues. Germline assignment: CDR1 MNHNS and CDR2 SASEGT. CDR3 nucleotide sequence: TGTGCCAGCAGTGAACGTGGGACAGGGGGAAATTCACCCCTCCACTTT. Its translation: CASSERGTGGNSPLHF.

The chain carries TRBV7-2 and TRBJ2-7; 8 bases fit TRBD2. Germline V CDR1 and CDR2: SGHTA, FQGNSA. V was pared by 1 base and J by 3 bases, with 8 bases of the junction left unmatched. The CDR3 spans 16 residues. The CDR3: CASSLVRGEGNYEQYF. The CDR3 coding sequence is TGTGCCAGCAGCTTAGTGCGGGGGGAGGGAAACTACGAGCAGTACTTC.

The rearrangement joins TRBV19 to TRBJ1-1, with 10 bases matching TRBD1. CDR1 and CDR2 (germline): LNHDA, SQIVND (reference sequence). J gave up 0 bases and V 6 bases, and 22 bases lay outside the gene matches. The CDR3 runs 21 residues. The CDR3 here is CASRRLPGTGVANLVNTEAFF. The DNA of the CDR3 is TGTGCCAGTAGAAGGTTACCCGGGACAGGGGTCGCGAACCTTGTGAACACTGAAGCTTTCTTT. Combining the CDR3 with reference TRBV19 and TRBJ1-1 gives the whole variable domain DGGITQSPKYLFRKEGQNVTLSCEQNLNHDAMYWYRQDPGQGLRLIYYSQIVNDFQKGDIAEGYSVSREKKESFPLTVTSAQKNPTAFYLCASRRLPGTGVANLVNTEAFFGQGTRLTVV.

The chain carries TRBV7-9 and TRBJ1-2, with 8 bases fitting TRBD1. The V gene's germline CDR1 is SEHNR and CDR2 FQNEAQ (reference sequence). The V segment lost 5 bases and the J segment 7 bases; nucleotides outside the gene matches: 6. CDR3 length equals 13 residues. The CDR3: CASSTDRDLGYTF. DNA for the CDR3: TGTGCCAGCAGCACGGACAGGGACCTTGGCTACACCTTC.